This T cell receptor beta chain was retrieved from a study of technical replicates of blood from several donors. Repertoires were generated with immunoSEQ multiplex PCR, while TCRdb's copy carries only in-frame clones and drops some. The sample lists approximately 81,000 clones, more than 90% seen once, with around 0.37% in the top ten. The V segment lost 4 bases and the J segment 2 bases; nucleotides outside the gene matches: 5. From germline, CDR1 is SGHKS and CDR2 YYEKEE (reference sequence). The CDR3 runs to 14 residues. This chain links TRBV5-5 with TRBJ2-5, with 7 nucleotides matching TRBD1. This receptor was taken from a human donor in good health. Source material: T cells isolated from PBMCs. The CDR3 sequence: CASSAPGQQETQYF. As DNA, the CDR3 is TGTGCCAGCAGCGCCCCGGGACAGCAAGAGACCCAGTACTTC.